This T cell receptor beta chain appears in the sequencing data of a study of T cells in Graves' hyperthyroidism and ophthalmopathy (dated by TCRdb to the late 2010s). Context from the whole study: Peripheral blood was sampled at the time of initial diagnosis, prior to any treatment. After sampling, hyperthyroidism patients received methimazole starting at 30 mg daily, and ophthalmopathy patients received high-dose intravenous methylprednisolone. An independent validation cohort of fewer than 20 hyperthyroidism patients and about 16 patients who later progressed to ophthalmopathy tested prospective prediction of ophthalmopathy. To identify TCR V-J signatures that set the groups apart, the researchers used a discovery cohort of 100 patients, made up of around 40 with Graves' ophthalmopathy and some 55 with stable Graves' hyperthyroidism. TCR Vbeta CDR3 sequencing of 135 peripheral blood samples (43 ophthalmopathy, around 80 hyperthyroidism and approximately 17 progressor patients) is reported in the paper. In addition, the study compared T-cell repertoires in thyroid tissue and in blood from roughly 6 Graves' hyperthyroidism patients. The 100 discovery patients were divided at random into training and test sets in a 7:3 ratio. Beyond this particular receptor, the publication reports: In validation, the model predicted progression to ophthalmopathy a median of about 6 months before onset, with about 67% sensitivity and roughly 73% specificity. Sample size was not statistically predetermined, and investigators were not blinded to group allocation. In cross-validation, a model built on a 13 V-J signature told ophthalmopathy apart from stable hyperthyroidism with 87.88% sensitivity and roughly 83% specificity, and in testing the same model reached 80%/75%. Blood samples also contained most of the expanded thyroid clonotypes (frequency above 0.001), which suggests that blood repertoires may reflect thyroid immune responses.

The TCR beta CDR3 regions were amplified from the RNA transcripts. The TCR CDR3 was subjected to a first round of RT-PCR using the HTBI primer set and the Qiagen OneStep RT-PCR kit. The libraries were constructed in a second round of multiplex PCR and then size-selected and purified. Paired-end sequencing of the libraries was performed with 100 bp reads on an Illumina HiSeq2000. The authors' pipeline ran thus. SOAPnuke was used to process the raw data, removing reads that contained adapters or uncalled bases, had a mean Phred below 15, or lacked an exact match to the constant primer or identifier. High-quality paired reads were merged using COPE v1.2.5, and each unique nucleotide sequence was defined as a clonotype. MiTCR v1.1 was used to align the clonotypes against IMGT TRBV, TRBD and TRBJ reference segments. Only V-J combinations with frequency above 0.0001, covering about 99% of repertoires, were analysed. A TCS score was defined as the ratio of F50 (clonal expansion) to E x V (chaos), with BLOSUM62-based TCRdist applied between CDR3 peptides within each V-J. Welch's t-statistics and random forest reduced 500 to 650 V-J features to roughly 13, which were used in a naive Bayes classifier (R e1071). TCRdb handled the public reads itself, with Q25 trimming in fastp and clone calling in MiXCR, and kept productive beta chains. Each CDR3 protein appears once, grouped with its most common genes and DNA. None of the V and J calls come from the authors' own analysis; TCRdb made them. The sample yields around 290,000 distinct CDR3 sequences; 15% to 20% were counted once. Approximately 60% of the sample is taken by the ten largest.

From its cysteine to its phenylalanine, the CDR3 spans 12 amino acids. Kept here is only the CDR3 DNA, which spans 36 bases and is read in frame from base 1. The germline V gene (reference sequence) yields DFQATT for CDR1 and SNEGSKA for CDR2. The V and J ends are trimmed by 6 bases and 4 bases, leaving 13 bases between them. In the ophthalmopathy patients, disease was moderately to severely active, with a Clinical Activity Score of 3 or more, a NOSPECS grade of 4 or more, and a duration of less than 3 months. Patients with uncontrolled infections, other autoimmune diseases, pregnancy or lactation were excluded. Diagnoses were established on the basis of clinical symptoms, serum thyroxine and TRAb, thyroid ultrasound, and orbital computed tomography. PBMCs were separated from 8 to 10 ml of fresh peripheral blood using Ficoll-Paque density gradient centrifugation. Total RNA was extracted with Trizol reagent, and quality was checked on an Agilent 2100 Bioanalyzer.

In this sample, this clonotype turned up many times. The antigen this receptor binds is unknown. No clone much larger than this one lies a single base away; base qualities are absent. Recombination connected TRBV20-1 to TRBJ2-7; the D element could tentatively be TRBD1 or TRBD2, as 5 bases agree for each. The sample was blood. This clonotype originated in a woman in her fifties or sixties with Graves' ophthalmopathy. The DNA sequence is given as TGCAGTGCCAGGGAGAGGATGTACGAGCAGTACTTC. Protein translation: CSARERMYEQYF.